This record concerns one TCR beta chain sequence. Its antigen is not known. The data were taken from a study of Ad26.COV2.S vaccination and SARS-CoV-2 variants. Study results and limitations: People who got the vaccine had more spike-specific TCR breadth than people who got placebo.

Repertoires were generated with immunoSEQ multiplex PCR, while TCRdb's copy carries only in-frame clones and drops some. The sample holds about 280,000 clones, around 87% seen once. The treatment was: some 19 received Ad26.COV2.S at low or high dose, single or two shots; 5 received placebo; per-sample allocation not given. Specimen acquisition occurred on day 63 following the initial vaccine or placebo injection. The CDR3 sequence is 15 residues long. V shed 5 bases and J 3 bases; nucleotides not matched to a gene: 8. Per germline, CDR1 KGHSH and CDR2 LQKENI. This chain links TRBV18 with TRBJ2-7; 9 positions match TRBD1. The TCR originated in a person aged 18 to 59 who received the Ad26.COV2.S COVID-19 vaccine or a placebo. Sequencing was performed on peripheral blood, taken in a trial of Ad26.COV2.S vaccine versus placebo. CDR3 sequence (DNA): TGTGCCAGCTCAGCCGGAGGGACAGGGATCTACGAGCAGTACTTC. Its translation is CASSAGGTGIYEQYF. Drawing the rest from reference TRBV18 and TRBJ2-7, the complete variable domain is NAGVMQNPRHLVRRRGQEARLRCSPMKGHSHVYWYRQLPEEGLKFMVYLQKENIIDESGMPKERFSAEFPKEGPSILRIQQVVRGDSAAYFCASSAGGTGIYEQYFGPGTRLTVT.